This TCR beta chain was documented in a study of shared clonotypes between healthy human individuals. Sequencing was performed with immunoSEQ multiplex PCR; in TCRdb, only in-frame clones are kept and a portion is missing. The data show about 1.5 million clones, 95% to 99% seen once. There are 13 residues in the CDR3. The germline V gene encodes CDR1 KGHSH and CDR2 LQKENI. Between the trimmed V and J ends, which lost 6 bases and 1 base, there was a span of 9 bases. Notes on this clone: This CDR3 is also generated by other DNA sequences in the sample.

The sample comprised naive CD4+ T cells sorted from blood. The sample's subset: CD45RA+ positively selected. The V gene is TRBV18, the J gene TRBJ2-5; D tentatively reads TRBD1 or TRBD2 (5 bases each). The clonotype comes from a man aged 25 to 40 in good health. CDR3 nucleotide sequence: TGTGCCAGCTCCCCCGGGGCCCAAGAGACCCAGTACTTC. This encodes CASSPGAQETQYF.